This paragraph reports one T cell receptor (beta chain). In the original processing: Nucleated cell counts were estimated from reference gene primer amplification. Sequenced by immunoSEQ multiplex PCR; TCRdb stores in-frame clones only, minus some. V and J calls and clone size are given by that table; D and trimming were obtained from the DNA. The table has 19,000 or so clones, approximately 80% seen once. This record belongs to a study of blood T cell repertoires in COVID-19. Study at large: The United States, Italy and Spain were the sources of the acute and convalescent COVID-19 samples. The cDNA or gDNA used as material had been derived from T cells, B-cell-depleted T cells, or PBMCs.

Germline values: CDR1 SQVTM, CDR2 ANQGSEA. V dropped 0 bases and J dropped 5; count of bases not matched to a gene: 9. This CDR3 contains 15 residues. The TCR sequence derives from a human donor in a cohort sampled during active COVID-19. The specimen sequenced was peripheral blood. The chain couples TRBV29-1 to TRBJ2-7; 8 nucleotides align to TRBD1. CDR3 amino acids: CSVEEEGRTGNEQYF. The CDR3 DNA follows: TGCAGCGTTGAAGAGGAGGGGCGGACAGGGAACGAGCAGTACTTC.